This TCR beta chain is from a study of T cell changes during pregnancy in multiple sclerosis. Clones were sequenced by immunoSEQ multiplex PCR, and TCRdb holds only the in-frame ones, with some missing. The sample lists fewer than 65,000 clones, roughly 89% seen once, with about 2.2% in the top ten. The sequencing here drew on peripheral blood, taken in the third trimester of pregnancy. The receptor's source is a female donor in good health, enrolled as a control in a pregnancy study.

CDR3 sequence reads: CASSLSGTGTDTQYF. For the CDR3, the DNA is TGCGCCAGCAGCTTGTCCGGGACAGGCACAGATACGCAGTATTTT. J is TRBJ2-3 and V is TRBV5-1; 7 positions agree with TRBD1. The CDR3 is 15 residues long. Germline V gene sequence: CDR1 SGHRS, CDR2 YFSETQ. J was trimmed by 1 base and V by 1 base; bases with no gene match: 3.